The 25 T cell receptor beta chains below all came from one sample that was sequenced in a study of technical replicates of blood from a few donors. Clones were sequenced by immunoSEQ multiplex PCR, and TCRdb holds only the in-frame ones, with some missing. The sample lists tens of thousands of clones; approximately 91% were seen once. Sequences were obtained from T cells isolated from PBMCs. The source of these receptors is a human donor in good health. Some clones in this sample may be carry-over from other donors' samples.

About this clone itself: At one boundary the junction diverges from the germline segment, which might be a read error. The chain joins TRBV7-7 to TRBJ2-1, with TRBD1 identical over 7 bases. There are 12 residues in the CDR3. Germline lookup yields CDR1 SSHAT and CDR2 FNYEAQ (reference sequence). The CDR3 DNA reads TGTGCCAGCAGTTTGGATCCGGGACAGTTGATCTTC. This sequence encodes CASSLDPGQLIF.

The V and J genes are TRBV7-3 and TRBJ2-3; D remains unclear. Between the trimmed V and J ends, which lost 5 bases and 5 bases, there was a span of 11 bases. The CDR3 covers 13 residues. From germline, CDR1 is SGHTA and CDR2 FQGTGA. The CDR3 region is CASSTAAGDTQYF. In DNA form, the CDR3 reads TGTGCCAGCAGCACCGCTGCAGGAGATACGCAGTATTTT.

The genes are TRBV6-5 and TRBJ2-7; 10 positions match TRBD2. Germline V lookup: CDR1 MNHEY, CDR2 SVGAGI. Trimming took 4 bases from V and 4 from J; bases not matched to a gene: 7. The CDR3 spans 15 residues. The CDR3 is CASSLSSGSVYEQYF. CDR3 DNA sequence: TGTGCCAGCAGTTTGTCTAGCGGGAGTGTGTACGAGCAGTACTTC.

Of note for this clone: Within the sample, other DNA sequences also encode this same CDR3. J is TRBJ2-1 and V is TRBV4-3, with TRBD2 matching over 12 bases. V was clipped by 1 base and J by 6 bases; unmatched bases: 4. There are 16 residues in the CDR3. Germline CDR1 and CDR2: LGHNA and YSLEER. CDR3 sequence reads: CASSQVLAGGRNEQFF. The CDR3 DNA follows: TGCGCCAGCAGCCAAGTACTAGCGGGAGGCCGCAATGAGCAGTTCTTC.

The CDR3 protein is CASSQELSGSGEKLFF. For the CDR3, the DNA is TGCGCCAGCAGCCAAGAGTTAAGCGGGAGCGGTGAAAAACTGTTTTTT. The V and J genes are TRBV4-3 and TRBJ1-4; D gene uncertain. The CDR3 extends over 16 amino acids. Germline lookup yields CDR1 LGHNA and CDR2 YSLEER. V was cut by 0 bases and J by 7 bases, with 15 bases left in between.

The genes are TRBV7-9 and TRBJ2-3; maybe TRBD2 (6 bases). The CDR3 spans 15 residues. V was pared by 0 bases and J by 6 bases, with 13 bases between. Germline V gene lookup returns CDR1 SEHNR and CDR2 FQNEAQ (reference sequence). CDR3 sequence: CASSLARPGSDTQYF. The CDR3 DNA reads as TGTGCCAGCAGCTTAGCGAGACCCGGGAGTGATACGCAGTATTTT.

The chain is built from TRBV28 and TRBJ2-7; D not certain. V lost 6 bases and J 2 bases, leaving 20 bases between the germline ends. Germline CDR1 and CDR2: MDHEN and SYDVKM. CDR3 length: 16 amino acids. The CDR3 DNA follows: TGTGCCAGCAGCTCCCCCATTGCCTTACATCCCTACGAGCAGTACTTC. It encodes CASSSPIALHPYEQYF. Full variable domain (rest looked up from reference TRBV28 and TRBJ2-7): DVKVTQSSRYLVKRTGEKVFLECVQDMDHENMFWYRQDPGLGLRLIYFSYDVKMKEKGDIPEGYSVSREKKERFSLILESASTNQTSMYLCASSSPIALHPYEQYFGPGTRLTVT.

CDR3 nucleotide sequence: TGTGCCAGCAGGGACTTAAACTCCTACAATGAGCAGTTCTTC. Its translation is CASRDLNSYNEQFF. The chain is built from TRBV27 and TRBJ2-1, with D perhaps matching TRBD2 (5 bases). The germline V and J ends were trimmed by 6 bases and 0 bases, with 9 bases remaining between them. The CDR3 extends over 14 amino acids. Germline V CDR1 and CDR2: MNHEY, SMNVEV (reference sequence).

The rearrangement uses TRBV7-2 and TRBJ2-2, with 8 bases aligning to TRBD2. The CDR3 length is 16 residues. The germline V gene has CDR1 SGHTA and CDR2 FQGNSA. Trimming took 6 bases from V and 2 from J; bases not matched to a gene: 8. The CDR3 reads CASSPRAGANTGELFF. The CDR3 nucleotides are TGTGCCAGCAGTCCTAGAGCGGGAGCTAACACCGGGGAGCTGTTTTTT.

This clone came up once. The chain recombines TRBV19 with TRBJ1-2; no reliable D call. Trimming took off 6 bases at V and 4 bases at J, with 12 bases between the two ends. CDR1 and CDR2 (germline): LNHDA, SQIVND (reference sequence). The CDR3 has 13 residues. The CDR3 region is CASSSREFYGYTF. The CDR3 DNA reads TGTGCCAGTAGCTCTAGGGAGTTCTATGGCTACACCTTC.

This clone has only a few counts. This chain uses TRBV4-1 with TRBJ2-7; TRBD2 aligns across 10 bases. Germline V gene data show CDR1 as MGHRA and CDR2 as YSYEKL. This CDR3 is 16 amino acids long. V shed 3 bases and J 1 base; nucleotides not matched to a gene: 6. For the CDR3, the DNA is TGCGCCAGCAGCCAGTTCCTAGCGGGAGAGTCCTACGAGCAGTACTTC. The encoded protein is CASSQFLAGESYEQYF.

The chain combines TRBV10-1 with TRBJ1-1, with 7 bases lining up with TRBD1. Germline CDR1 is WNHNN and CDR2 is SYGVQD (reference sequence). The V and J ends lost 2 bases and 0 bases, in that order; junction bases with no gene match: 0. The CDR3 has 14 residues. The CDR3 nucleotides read TGCGCCAGCAGTGAGGGGACAGTGAACACTGAAGCTTTCTTT. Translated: CASSEGTVNTEAFF.

The chain's CDR3 is CASSPPRGLQREQYF. In DNA form, the CDR3 reads TGTGCCAGCAGTCCCCCCAGGGGTCTACAACGCGAGCAGTACTTC. The chain is built from TRBV28 and TRBJ2-7; a weak D match, TRBD1 (6 bases). Trimming took 5 bases from V and 6 from J, leaving 20 bases between them. Germline V gene data show CDR1 as MDHEN and CDR2 as SYDVKM. CDR3 length: 15 residues. Together with reference TRBV28 and TRBJ2-7, the CDR3 gives the full variable domain: DVKVTQSSRYLVKRTGEKVFLECVQDMDHENMFWYRQDPGLGLRLIYFSYDVKMKEKGDIPEGYSVSREKKERFSLILESASTNQTSMYLCASSPPRGLQREQYFGPGTRLTVT.

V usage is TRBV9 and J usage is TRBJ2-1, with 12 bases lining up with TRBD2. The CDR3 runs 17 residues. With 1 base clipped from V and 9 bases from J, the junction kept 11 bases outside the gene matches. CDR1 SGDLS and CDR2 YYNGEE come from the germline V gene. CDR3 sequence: CASSVNLAGGPWGEQFF. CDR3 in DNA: TGTGCCAGCAGCGTAAACCTAGCGGGAGGGCCTTGGGGTGAGCAGTTCTTC.

The CDR3 region has the DNA TGTGCCAGCAGTAGGACTAGCTTCAATGAGCAGTTCTTC. Its translation: CASSRTSFNEQFF. This chain uses TRBV6-5 with TRBJ2-1, with 8 nucleotides matching TRBD2. This CDR3 contains 13 residues. Germline-derived CDR1 and CDR2 are MNHEY and SVGAGI. Trimming took 5 bases from V and 6 from J; bases not matched to a gene: 3.

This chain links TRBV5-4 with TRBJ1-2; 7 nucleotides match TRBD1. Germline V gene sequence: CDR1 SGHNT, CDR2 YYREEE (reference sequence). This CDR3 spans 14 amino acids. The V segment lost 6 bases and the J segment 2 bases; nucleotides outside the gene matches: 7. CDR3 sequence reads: CASTSGQVNYGYTF. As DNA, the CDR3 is TGTGCCAGCACCTCCGGACAGGTGAACTATGGCTACACCTTC.

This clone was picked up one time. The CDR3 bases are TGTGCCAGCAGTGTCGAGTTGCCTAATGAAAAACTGTTTTTT. Its protein is CASSVELPNEKLFF. The V gene is TRBV2, the J gene TRBJ1-4; D remains ambiguous. CDR3 size: 14 residues. The ends were cut back, 4 bases at V and 3 bases at J, with 9 bases in the middle. Per the germline V gene, CDR1 is SNHLY and CDR2 is FYNNEI. Using reference TRBV2 and TRBJ1-4 for the parts outside the CDR3, the full variable domain is EPEVTQTPSHQVTQMGQEVILRCVPISNHLYFYWYRQILGQKVEFLVSFYNNEISEKSEIFDDQFSVERPDGSNFTLKIRSTKLEDSAMYFCASSVELPNEKLFFGSGTQLSVL.

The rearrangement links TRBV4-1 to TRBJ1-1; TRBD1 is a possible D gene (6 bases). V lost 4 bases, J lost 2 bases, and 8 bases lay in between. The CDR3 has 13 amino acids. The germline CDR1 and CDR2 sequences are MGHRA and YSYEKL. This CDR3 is CASSLTGNTEAFF. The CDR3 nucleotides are TGCGCCAGCAGCCTGACAGGTAACACTGAAGCTTTCTTT.

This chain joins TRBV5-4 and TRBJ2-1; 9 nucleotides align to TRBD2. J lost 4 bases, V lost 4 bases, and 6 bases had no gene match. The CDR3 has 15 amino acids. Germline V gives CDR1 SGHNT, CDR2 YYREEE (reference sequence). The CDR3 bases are TGTGCCAGCAGCAGAGTAGCGGGAGTGTACAATGAGCAGTTCTTC. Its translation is CASSRVAGVYNEQFF.

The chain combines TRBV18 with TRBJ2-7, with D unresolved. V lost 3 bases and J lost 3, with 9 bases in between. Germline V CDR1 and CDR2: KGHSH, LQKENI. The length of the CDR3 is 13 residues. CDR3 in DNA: TGTGCCAGCTCACCCAATCGCGACTACGAGCAGTACTTC. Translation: CASSPNRDYEQYF.

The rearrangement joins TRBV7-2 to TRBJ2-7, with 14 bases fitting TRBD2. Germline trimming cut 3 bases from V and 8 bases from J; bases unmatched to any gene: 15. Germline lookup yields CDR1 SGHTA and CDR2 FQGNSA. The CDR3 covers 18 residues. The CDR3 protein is CASSLVFTPGLAGDQQYF. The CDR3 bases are TGTGCCAGCAGCTTGGTCTTCACTCCGGGACTAGCGGGAGACCAGCAGTACTTC.

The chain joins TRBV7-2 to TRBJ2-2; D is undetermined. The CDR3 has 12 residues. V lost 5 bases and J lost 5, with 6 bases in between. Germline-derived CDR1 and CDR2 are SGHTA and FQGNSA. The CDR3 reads CASSPSTGELFF. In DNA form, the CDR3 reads TGTGCCAGCAGCCCGTCTACCGGGGAGCTGTTTTTT.

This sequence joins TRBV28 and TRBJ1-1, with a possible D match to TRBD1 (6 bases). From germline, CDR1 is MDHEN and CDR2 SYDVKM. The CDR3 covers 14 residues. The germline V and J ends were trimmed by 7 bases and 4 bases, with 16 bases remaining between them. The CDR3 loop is CASTISRGRTEAFF. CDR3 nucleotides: TGTGCCAGCACTATCAGCAGGGGTCGCACTGAAGCTTTCTTT.

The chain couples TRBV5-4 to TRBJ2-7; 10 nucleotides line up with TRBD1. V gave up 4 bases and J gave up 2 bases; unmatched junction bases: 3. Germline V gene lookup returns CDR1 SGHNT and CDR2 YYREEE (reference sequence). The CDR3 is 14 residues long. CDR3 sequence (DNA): TGTGCCAGCAGCCGCGGACAGGGGGCCTACGAGCAGTACTTC. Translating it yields CASSRGQGAYEQYF.

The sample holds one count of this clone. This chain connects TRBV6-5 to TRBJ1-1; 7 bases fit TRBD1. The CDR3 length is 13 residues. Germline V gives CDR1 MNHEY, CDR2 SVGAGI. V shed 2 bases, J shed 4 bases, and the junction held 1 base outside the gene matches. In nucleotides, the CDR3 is TGTGCCAGCAGTTACGCAGGGGGCACTGAAGCTTTCTTT. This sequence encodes CASSYAGGTEAFF.